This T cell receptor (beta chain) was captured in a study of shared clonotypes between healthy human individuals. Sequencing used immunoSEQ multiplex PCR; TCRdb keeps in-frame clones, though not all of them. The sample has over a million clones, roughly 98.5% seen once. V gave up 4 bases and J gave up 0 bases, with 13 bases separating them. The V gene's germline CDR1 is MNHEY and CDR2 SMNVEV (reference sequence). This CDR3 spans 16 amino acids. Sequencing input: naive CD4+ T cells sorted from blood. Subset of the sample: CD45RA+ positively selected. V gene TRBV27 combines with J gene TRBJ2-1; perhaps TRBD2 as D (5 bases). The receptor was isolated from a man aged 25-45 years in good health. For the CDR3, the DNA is TGTGCCAGCAGTTCCCGATGGGAGAGCTCCTACAATGAGCAGTTCTTC. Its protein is CASSSRWESSYNEQFF.